This record looks at one TCR beta chain sequence and its context. Its antigen is unknown. This entry is derived from a study of T cell responses to AZD1222 COVID-19 vaccine. Study-level findings and limits: Baseline testing showed seropositivity in only five or six AZD1222 recipients. Donors were mostly white British, more females; clonal diversity possibly underestimated.

The CDR3 is 15 residues long. J lost 0 bases, V lost 8 bases, and 7 bases had no gene match. The germline V gene encodes CDR1 LNHDA and CDR2 SQIVND (reference sequence). Pooling covered second doses at about 4 or about 12 weeks. The repertoire was sequenced with immunoSEQ multiplex PCR; TCRdb's copy has only in-frame clones and lacks some. The table has 130,000 or so clones, about 91% seen once. Material: peripheral blood, obtained 28 days after the second AZD1222 dose. The genes are TRBV19 and TRBJ1-2; TRBD1 agrees at 9 bases. This sequence was found in an adult who received the AZD1222 COVID-19 vaccine. The CDR3 here is CASRPGTGPNYGYTF. The CDR3 DNA follows: TGTGCCAGTCGGCCCGGGACAGGGCCTAACTATGGCTACACCTTC.